The 5 T cell receptor beta chains given below trace back to one sample, sequenced in a study of blood T cell repertoires in COVID-19. The table came from immunoSEQ multiplex PCR; TCRdb's copy has only in-frame clones and leaves some out. Of around 250,000 clones in the sample, roughly 85% were seen once. Sequencing was performed on peripheral blood. The source is a woman in her twenties or thirties with active or convalescent COVID-19.

V is TRBV30 and J is TRBJ1-2; perhaps TRBD1 as D (6 bases). V was cut by 3 bases and J by 4 bases, with 15 bases left in between. The CDR3 runs 14 residues. Germline V gene lookup returns CDR1 GTSNPN and CDR2 SVGIG (reference sequence). The CDR3, as DNA: TGTGCCTGGAGACCCACAGGGACTATCTATGGCTACACCTTC. This sequence encodes CAWRPTGTIYGYTF.

This chain links TRBV18 with TRBJ2-6; D is perhaps TRBD1 (6 bases). There are 17 residues in the CDR3. The germline V and J ends were trimmed by 3 bases and 2 bases, with 14 bases remaining between them. The germline V gene encodes CDR1 KGHSH and CDR2 LQKENI. The CDR3 spells CASSPNRVGAGANVLTF. In DNA, the CDR3 is TGTGCCAGCTCACCTAACAGGGTTGGAGCTGGGGCCAACGTCCTGACTTTC.

The chain is built from TRBV6-5 and TRBJ2-1, with 9 bases matching TRBD2. V lost 5 bases to trimming and J lost 8 bases; unmatched junction nucleotides: 10. This CDR3 comprises 15 residues. CDR1 is MNHEY, CDR2 SVGAGI, per germline. CDR3 in DNA: TGTGCCAGCAGTCCCGGGACTAGCTTATATGATGAGCAGTTCTTC. It encodes CASSPGTSLYDEQFF.

The chain has TRBV7-2 and TRBJ2-1; D uncertain. Germline CDR1 reads SGHTA; CDR2 reads FQGNSA. CDR3 length equals 11 residues. V gave up 3 bases and J gave up 6 bases, with 3 bases separating them. CDR3 residues: CASSFINEQFF. CDR3 sequence (DNA): TGTGCCAGCAGCTTCATCAATGAGCAGTTCTTC.

This clone turned up a few times. CDR3 bases: TGTGCCAGCACGGGGACAGGGAATAATTCACCCCTCCACTTT. It codes for CASTGTGNNSPLHF. J is TRBJ1-6 and V is TRBV6-5; 9 nucleotides match TRBD1. CDR1 is MNHEY and CDR2 is SVGAGI in the germline V gene. CDR3 length equals 14 residues. Trimming removed 7 bases from V and 5 bases from J; junction bases left unmatched: 3.